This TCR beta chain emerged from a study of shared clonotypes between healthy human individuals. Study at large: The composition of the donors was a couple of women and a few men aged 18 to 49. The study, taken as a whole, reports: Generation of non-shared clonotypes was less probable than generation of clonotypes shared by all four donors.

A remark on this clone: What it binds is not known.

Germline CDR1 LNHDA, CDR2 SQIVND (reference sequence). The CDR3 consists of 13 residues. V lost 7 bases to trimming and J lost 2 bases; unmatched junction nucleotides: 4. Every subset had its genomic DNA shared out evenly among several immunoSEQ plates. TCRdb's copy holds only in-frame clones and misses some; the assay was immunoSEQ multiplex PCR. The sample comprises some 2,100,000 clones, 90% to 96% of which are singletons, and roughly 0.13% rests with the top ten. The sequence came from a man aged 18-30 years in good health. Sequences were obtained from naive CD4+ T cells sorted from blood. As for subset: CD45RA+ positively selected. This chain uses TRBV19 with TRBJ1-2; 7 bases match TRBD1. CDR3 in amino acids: CASITTGNYGYTF. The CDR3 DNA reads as TGTGCCAGTATCACGACAGGGAACTATGGCTACACCTTC.